A single sample is the source of the 12 T cell receptor beta chains below, sequenced in a study of OX40 agonist ivuxolimab in advanced cancers. Measured with immunoSEQ multiplex PCR; TCRdb has only the in-frame clones, and not every one. The sample shows some 70,000 clones, around 90% of them seen only once. The input for sequencing was CD4+ or CD8+ T cells sorted from blood, taken in a trial of the OX40 agonist ivuxolimab. The source is an adult with an advanced solid tumor such as melanoma, head and neck, liver or kidney cancer.

The V and J genes are TRBV7-9 and TRBJ2-6; 7 nucleotides align to TRBD1. The CDR3 consists of 16 residues. The germline CDR1 and CDR2 sequences are SEHNR and FQNEAQ (reference sequence). V shed 5 bases, J shed 2 bases, and the junction held 6 bases outside the gene matches. CDR3: CASSQQTGTGANVLTF. The CDR3 DNA reads TGTGCCAGCAGCCAACAGACAGGGACTGGGGCCAACGTCCTGACTTTC.

The rearrangement links TRBV2 to TRBJ2-7; 8 bases fit TRBD1. The CDR3 consists of 15 residues. Trimming removed 5 bases from V and 3 bases from J; junction bases left unmatched: 9. Per germline, CDR1 SNHLY and CDR2 FYNNEI. CDR3 sequence reads: CASSFDRGVSYEQYF. The CDR3, as DNA: TGTGCCAGCAGTTTCGACAGGGGAGTAAGCTACGAGCAGTACTTC.

The chain has TRBV5-1 and TRBJ2-1, with D tentatively TRBD1 (5 bases). Deletions cut 1 base from V and 8 bases from J, with 13 bases between. The CDR3 is 14 residues long. Germline CDR1 SGHRS, CDR2 YFSETQ. In DNA form, the CDR3 reads TGCGCCAGCAGCTTGTCCTCAGGGCCCCATGAGCAGTTCTTC. Translating it yields CASSLSSGPHEQFF.

The chain joins TRBV7-9 to TRBJ2-1; a possible D gene is TRBD1 (5 bases). The CDR3 contains 15 residues. Trimming left V 1 base short and J 8 bases short, with 15 bases between. Germline CDR1 SEHNR, CDR2 FQNEAQ (reference sequence). The CDR3 loop reads CASSLDGRAHDEQFF. CDR3 coding DNA: TGTGCCAGCAGCTTAGATGGCAGGGCTCATGATGAGCAGTTCTTC.

The chain employs TRBV28 and TRBJ1-5, with 7 bases identical to TRBD1. Germline CDR1 is MDHEN and CDR2 is SYDVKM. The CDR3 is 15 amino acids. The J segment lost 3 bases and the V segment lost 3 bases, leaving 5 bases of the junction unmatched. In nucleotides, the CDR3 is TGTGCCAGCAGTTTCCAGGGGGGGTTCAATCAGCCCCAGCATTTT. It is translated as CASSFQGGFNQPQHF. Full variable domain (outside the CDR3, taken from reference TRBV28 and TRBJ1-5): DVKVTQSSRYLVKRTGEKVFLECVQDMDHENMFWYRQDPGLGLRLIYFSYDVKMKEKGDIPEGYSVSREKKERFSLILESASTNQTSMYLCASSFQGGFNQPQHFGDGTRLSIL.

This rearrangement joins TRBV6-1 to TRBJ1-4; D not resolved. In germline, CDR1 is MNHNS, CDR2 SASEGT. The V end was cut by 7 bases, the J end by 5 bases, with 8 bases between. The CDR3 is 12 amino acids. The CDR3 nucleotides read TGTGCCAGCACACGGGTGAATGAAAAACTGTTTTTT. It encodes CASTRVNEKLFF.

The chain carries TRBV7-3 and TRBJ2-3; unclear D gene. V lost 1 base, J lost 6 bases, and 8 bases lay in between. The CDR3 totals 13 residues. Germline-derived CDR1 and CDR2 are SGHTA and FQGTGA. The CDR3 sequence: CASSLNGLDTQYF. CDR3 DNA sequence: TGTGCCAGCAGCTTAAATGGCCTGGATACGCAGTATTTT.

This clone has just one count. The chain is built from TRBV7-9 and TRBJ2-5; D might be TRBD1 or TRBD2, each matching 5 bases. CDR1 and CDR2 (germline): SEHNR, FQNEAQ (reference sequence). V gave up 5 bases and J gave up 5 bases, with 15 bases separating them. The CDR3 has 14 residues. The CDR3 DNA is TGTGCCAGCAGCACAAGGATGGGACGGGAGACCCAGTACTTC. It encodes CASSTRMGRETQYF.

The chain employs TRBV6-5 and TRBJ2-1, with 10 bases fitting TRBD2. From germline, CDR1 is MNHEY and CDR2 SVGAGI. This CDR3 has 14 residues. The V gene end was trimmed by 6 bases and the J gene end by 5 bases; junction bases not matched to a gene: 4. CDR3 DNA: TGTGCCAGCAGACCGGGACTAGCGAACAATGAGCAGTTCTTC. Translating gives CASRPGLANNEQFF.

Concerning this clone: The junction departs from germline at one end; a sequencing error may be responsible. This chain joins TRBV5-1 and TRBJ1-1; D call uncertain. The CDR3 is 12 residues long. Germline CDR1 and CDR2: SGHRS and YFSETQ. The CDR3 coding sequence is TGCGCCAGCAGCTTGGATTTTGCTGAAACTTTCTTT. This gives the protein CASSLDFAETFF.

The chain is built from TRBV7-2 and TRBJ2-5; TRBD1 aligns across 8 bases. The CDR3 is 14 amino acids. The V gene's germline CDR1 is SGHTA and CDR2 FQGNSA. V lost 6 bases, J lost 0 bases, and 3 bases stayed unmatched. In DNA, the CDR3 is TGTGCCAGCAGTTGGACAGGGAACCAAGAGACCCAGTACTTC. It is translated as CASSWTGNQETQYF.

V and J are TRBV5-1 and TRBJ2-1; no definite D call. CDR1 SGHRS and CDR2 YFSETQ come from the germline V gene. V was shortened by 3 bases and J by 7 bases, with 20 bases between the two germline ends. This CDR3 region has 16 residues. CDR3 loop: CASSYHTTPPANEQFF. CDR3 sequence (DNA): TGCGCCAGCAGCTACCACACTACACCTCCCGCGAATGAGCAGTTCTTC.